Below, 32 T cell receptor beta chains from the same sample are listed, as sequenced in a study of identical twins. Via MiXCR, TCRdb re-called the 5' RACE reads, giving one row per CDR3 protein. The sample holds around 250,000 distinct CDR3 sequences, 9.5% to 15% seen once. The same sample was also studied in work on yellow fever vaccine responses in identical twins.

Input material: memory (CD45RO+) T cells sorted from blood. These receptor sequences come from a woman aged 18-30 years in good health.

This chain connects TRBV13 to TRBJ1-4; 8 bases match TRBD1. V gave up 5 bases and J gave up 8 bases; unmatched junction bases: 7. Germline assignment: CDR1 PRHDT and CDR2 FYEKMQ (reference sequence). CDR3 length: 14 amino acids. The CDR3 sequence: CASSLRTGREKLFF. CDR3 nucleotides: TGTGCCAGCAGCCTCAGGACAGGGCGGGAAAAACTGTTTTTT.

There are a few counts of this clonotype. This chain uses TRBV19 with TRBJ2-2; either TRBD1 or TRBD2 may fit D (5 bases each). V shed 5 bases and J shed 7 bases, with 14 bases lying between them. Germline assignment: CDR1 LNHDA and CDR2 SQIVND (reference sequence). The CDR3 totals 14 residues. As DNA, the CDR3 is TGTGCCAGTAGTGGGACCCGGAGGATCGGGGAGCTGTTTTTT. Its translation is CASSGTRRIGELFF. The full variable domain, rest sourced from reference TRBV19 and TRBJ2-2, is DGGITQSPKYLFRKEGQNVTLSCEQNLNHDAMYWYRQDPGQGLRLIYYSQIVNDFQKGDIAEGYSVSREKKESFPLTVTSAQKNPTAFYLCASSGTRRIGELFFGEGSRLTVL.

V gene TRBV18 combines with J gene TRBJ2-7; 9 bases agree with TRBD1. J lost 5 bases, V lost 6 bases, and 5 bases had no gene match. The germline V gene encodes CDR1 KGHSH and CDR2 LQKENI. This CDR3 comprises 13 residues. The CDR3 region is CASSPGTGNEQYF. For the CDR3, the DNA is TGTGCCAGCTCGCCCGGGACAGGGAACGAGCAGTACTTC. Together with reference TRBV18 and TRBJ2-7, the CDR3 gives the full variable domain: NAGVMQNPRHLVRRRGQEARLRCSPMKGHSHVYWYRQLPEEGLKFMVYLQKENIIDESGMPKERFSAEFPKEGPSILRIQQVVRGDSAAYFCASSPGTGNEQYFGPGTRLTVT.

The V gene is TRBV20-1, the J gene TRBJ2-3; 9 bases map to TRBD1. The CDR3 has 14 amino acids. Germline-derived CDR1 and CDR2 are DFQATT and SNEGSKA (reference sequence). With 3 bases clipped from V and 2 bases from J, the junction kept 3 bases outside the gene matches. CDR3 nucleotide sequence: TGCAGTGCTAGGGGACAGGGAAACACAGATACGCAGTATTTT. This codes for CSARGQGNTDTQYF.

This sequence joins TRBV4-2 and TRBJ2-7; TRBD2 agrees at 11 bases. This CDR3 comprises 16 residues. The ends lost 4 bases at V and 7 bases at J; junction bases unmatched: 12. CDR1 is LGHNA, CDR2 YNFKEQ, per germline. This CDR3 reads CASSPTSSGGFWEQYF. DNA for the CDR3: TGTGCCAGCAGCCCAACATCTAGCGGGGGGTTTTGGGAGCAGTACTTC.

This clonotype was recorded at least ten times. The chain links TRBV7-9 to TRBJ2-1, with a possible D match to TRBD2 (5 bases). Germline lookup yields CDR1 SEHNR and CDR2 FQNEAQ (reference sequence). There are 14 residues in the CDR3. V was clipped by 0 bases and J by 5 bases, with 8 bases between them. The CDR3 loop reads CASSLASVDNEQFF. CDR3 sequence (DNA): TGTGCCAGCAGCTTAGCTAGCGTCGACAATGAGCAGTTCTTC.

This clonotype was observed many times. The genes are TRBV7-2 and TRBJ1-3; 7 positions agree with TRBD1. This CDR3 comprises 18 residues. V lost 0 bases and J lost 2; bases outside the gene matches: 10. CDR1 is SGHTA and CDR2 is FQGNSA in the germline V gene. CDR3 DNA sequence: TGTGCCAGCAGCTTAGCAAGAGGACAGGAGGACGCTGGAAACACCATATATTTT. It is translated as CASSLARGQEDAGNTIYF. The whole variable domain, remainder taken from reference TRBV7-2 and TRBJ1-3, is GAGVSQSPSNKVTEKGKDVELRCDPISGHTALYWYRQSLGQGLEFLIYFQGNSAPDKSGLPSDRFSAERTGGSVSTLTIQRTQQEDSAVYLCASSLARGQEDAGNTIYFGEGSWLTVV.

In this sample, this clonotype turned up many times. The J gene is TRBJ1-4, the V gene TRBV7-2; D not certain. The V and J ends lost 3 bases and 8 bases respectively, with 10 bases between them. CDR3 length equals 13 residues. Germline V CDR1 and CDR2: SGHTA, FQGNSA. CDR3 nucleotides: TGTGCCAGCAGCTTGGGGTTGGGGGAAAAACTGTTTTTT. Its translation is CASSLGLGEKLFF.

This chain connects TRBV28 to TRBJ2-7, with 7 positions matching TRBD2. Looked up from germline, CDR1 is MDHEN and CDR2 is SYDVKM. V was pared by 7 bases and J by 4 bases, with 7 bases of the junction left unmatched. The CDR3 totals 13 residues. The CDR3 loop reads CASTTFGGYEQYF. Here the CDR3 DNA reads TGTGCCAGCACCACCTTCGGGGGGTACGAGCAGTACTTC.

This clonotype was counted many times. Its ends do not fully match the called genes, so a read error is possible. The chain recombines TRBV7-7 with TRBJ2-5; D is ambiguous. CDR1 and CDR2 from the germline V gene are SSHAT and FNYEAQ (reference sequence). This CDR3 has 16 residues. CDR3 sequence reads: CASSPRRTTYQETQYF. The DNA of the CDR3 is TGTGCTAGCAGCCCACGCCGTACGACGTACCAAGAGACCCAGTACTTC.

The chain joins TRBV30 to TRBJ2-2; 7 nucleotides agree with TRBD1. Losses at the gene ends were 8 bases for V and 1 base for J; bases not matched to a gene: 10. The CDR3 is 15 residues long. Germline V gene lookup returns CDR1 GTSNPN and CDR2 SVGIG (reference sequence). The CDR3 coding sequence is TGTGCCCAGGTCCCCGGGACAGAGAACACCGGGGAGCTGTTTTTT. Translating it yields CAQVPGTENTGELFF.

Many counts were recorded for this clonotype. The rearrangement joins TRBV28 to TRBJ1-5; D possibly corresponds to TRBD1 (5 bases). This CDR3 is built from 17 residues. Looked up from germline, CDR1 is MDHEN and CDR2 is SYDVKM. Trimming took 3 bases from V and 1 from J, leaving 16 bases between them. This chain's CDR3 is CASSFDSISISNQPQHF. DNA for the CDR3: TGTGCCAGCAGTTTCGACAGTATCTCTATAAGCAATCAGCCCCAGCATTTT.

This clonotype has only a few counts. This chain connects TRBV6-1 to TRBJ2-7; D perhaps matches TRBD1 (6 bases). The CDR3 is 14 amino acids. Trimming stripped 8 bases from V and 3 bases from J, with 17 bases between. CDR1 is MNHNS and CDR2 is SASEGT in the germline V gene. This CDR3 is CASAVSGQLYEQYF. Written as DNA, the CDR3 is TGTGCCAGCGCCGTTTCGGGACAACTCTACGAGCAGTACTTC.

This clonotype was counted ten times or more. The chain recombines TRBV4-3 with TRBJ2-1; possibly TRBD2 for D (6 bases). CDR3 length: 15 residues. CDR1 LGHNA and CDR2 YSLEER come from the germline V gene. Trimming pared 0 bases from V and 3 bases from J, leaving 9 bases between. The DNA for the CDR3 is TGCGCCAGCAGCCAAGAGTACGGGGGCTACAATGAGCAGTTCTTC. Residues: CASSQEYGGYNEQFF.

The sample holds many counts of this clonotype. This chain links TRBV18 with TRBJ2-1, with no clear D. V gave up 0 bases and J gave up 5 bases, with 14 bases separating them. CDR3 length equals 16 residues. Looked up from germline, CDR1 is KGHSH and CDR2 is LQKENI. CDR3 DNA: TGTGCCAGCTCACCACCCCTGACCCTTGGAGACAATGAGCAGTTCTTC. As protein: CASSPPLTLGDNEQFF.

This clonotype was observed at least ten times. The chain joins TRBV7-8 to TRBJ2-1; 9 bases are shared with TRBD2. Germline V gives CDR1 SGHVS, CDR2 FQNEAQ. V gave up 0 bases and J gave up 4 bases; unmatched junction bases: 19. The CDR3 runs 21 residues. CDR3 DNA: TGTGCCAGCAGCTTAGCGATCCAACCCCGGGCTAGCGGGGTAGATTACAATGAGCAGTTCTTC. It codes for CASSLAIQPRASGVDYNEQFF.

V is TRBV15 and J is TRBJ2-2, with TRBD2 identical over 11 bases. CDR1 and CDR2 from the germline V gene are LNHNV and YYDKDF (reference sequence). V dropped 1 base and J dropped 5; count of bases not matched to a gene: 6. This CDR3 contains 17 residues. The CDR3 protein is CATSRVAGGPGTGELFF. In DNA, the CDR3 is TGTGCCACCAGCAGAGTAGCGGGAGGGCCAGGAACCGGGGAGCTGTTTTTT.

The J gene is TRBJ2-3, the V gene TRBV4-2, with D tentatively TRBD2 (5 bases). CDR1 and CDR2 from the germline V gene are LGHNA and YNFKEQ. The CDR3 spans 14 residues. V lost 0 bases to trimming and J lost 2 bases, with 6 bases between them. The chain's CDR3 is CASSQEDFTDTQYF. DNA of the CDR3: TGTGCCAGCAGCCAAGAGGACTTCACAGATACGCAGTATTTT.

This clonotype was counted at least ten times. The chain carries TRBV6-2 or TRBV6-3 and TRBJ2-1; 11 bases fit TRBD2. This CDR3 has 16 residues. V shed 3 bases, J shed 9 bases, and the junction held 10 bases outside the gene matches. CDR1 is MNHEY, CDR2 SVGEGT, per germline. CDR3 region: CASSYGTSGSTFEQFF. The CDR3 bases are TGTGCCAGCAGTTATGGTACTAGCGGGAGTACCTTTGAGCAGTTCTTC.

The chain recombines TRBV11-3 with TRBJ2-1, with D possibly TRBD2 on 6 matching bases. This CDR3 region has 17 residues. Germline loops: CDR1 SGHNT, CDR2 YENEEA. Trimming took 5 bases from V and 2 from J, leaving 19 bases between them. The DNA of the CDR3 is TGTGCCAGCAGCGCACCGAGTAGGGCGGGGACCTACAATGAGCAGTTCTTC. Translation gives CASSAPSRAGTYNEQFF.

Only a few counts were recorded for this clonotype. The J gene is TRBJ2-3, the V gene TRBV11-1, with a tentative D call TRBD1 (5 bases). V was pared by 3 bases and J by 6 bases, with 19 bases between. The CDR3 extends over 16 amino acids. Germline-derived CDR1 and CDR2 are SGHAT and FQDESV (reference sequence). The CDR3 sequence is CASSFLRGSTTDTQYF. CDR3 in DNA: TGTGCCAGCAGCTTCTTAAGGGGTTCTACCACGGATACGCAGTATTTT.

The rearrangement uses TRBV12-3 or TRBV12-4 and TRBJ2-1, with a weak D call TRBD2 (7 bases). This CDR3 is 15 amino acids long. V was cut by 2 bases and J by 8 bases, with 16 bases left in between. The CDR3 DNA sequence: TGTGCCAGCAGTTTAAGGGGAGGGGGGGGCGATGAGCAGTTCTTC. It codes for CASSLRGGGGDEQFF.

This clonotype was seen repeatedly, ten times or more. The rearrangement links TRBV7-9 to TRBJ2-7; possible D gene TRBD1, 6 bases. The germline V gene encodes CDR1 SEHNR and CDR2 FQNEAQ (reference sequence). The V and J ends lost 6 bases and 6 bases respectively, with 12 bases between them. The CDR3 length is 12 residues. Written as DNA, the CDR3 is TGTGCCAGCAGAAGTAGGGGGTTCGAGCAGTACTTC. Translated, it gives CASRSRGFEQYF.

This clonotype has only a few counts. The chain links TRBV3-1 to TRBJ2-2; 12 positions match TRBD2. Germline V gene sequence: CDR1 LGHDT, CDR2 YNNKEL (reference sequence). The CDR3 loop spans 15 amino acids. Unmatched junction bases numbered 3, after V lost 4 bases and J lost 6 bases. CDR3 in amino acids: CASSPRLAGAGELFF. In DNA form, the CDR3 reads TGTGCCAGCAGCCCACGACTAGCGGGGGCCGGGGAGCTGTTTTTT.

This clonotype was seen many times. The V call is TRBV3-1, the J call TRBJ2-1; 10 bases are a match to TRBD2. The CDR3 length is 16 residues. After removal of 1 base from V and 7 bases from J, the junction contained 7 bases not matched to a gene. Germline CDR1 reads LGHDT; CDR2 reads YNNKEL (reference sequence). In DNA, the CDR3 is TGTGCCAGCAGCCAAGTTAAGCGGGGGGGAATAAATGAGCAGTTCTTC. It yields the protein CASSQVKRGGINEQFF.

This clonotype was observed a few times. This chain joins TRBV3-1 and TRBJ2-5, with D possibly TRBD2 on 5 matching bases. This CDR3 has 13 residues. Trimming removed 2 bases at V and 5 bases at J, with 9 bases between. Germline V gene data show CDR1 as LGHDT and CDR2 as YNNKEL (reference sequence). The CDR3, as DNA: TGTGCCAGCAGCCAAATGGGAGAGGAGACCCAGTACTTC. Its protein is CASSQMGEETQYF.

This clonotype occurred many times. This chain uses TRBV28 with TRBJ1-6; tentative D call: TRBD1 (6 bases). Germline CDR1 reads MDHEN; CDR2 reads SYDVKM. CDR3 length: 15 residues. Trimming took off 1 base at V and 7 bases at J, with 11 bases between the two ends. In DNA, the CDR3 is TGTGCCAGCAGTTTATTTCGAACAGGGAATTCACCCCTCCACTTT. Amino acid sequence: CASSLFRTGNSPLHF. Full variable domain (remainder filled in from reference TRBV28 and TRBJ1-6): DVKVTQSSRYLVKRTGEKVFLECVQDMDHENMFWYRQDPGLGLRLIYFSYDVKMKEKGDIPEGYSVSREKKERFSLILESASTNQTSMYLCASSLFRTGNSPLHFGNGTRLTVT.

There are many counts of this clonotype. The chain uses TRBV19 and TRBJ1-5, with D tentatively TRBD1 (6 bases). V was cut by 5 bases and J by 5 bases, with 16 bases left in between. In germline, CDR1 is LNHDA, CDR2 SQIVND (reference sequence). The CDR3 spans 15 residues. CDR3 nucleotide sequence: TGTGCCAGTAGTCTACAGGGACCCCCCCATCAGCCCCAGCATTTT. It codes for CASSLQGPPHQPQHF.

V and J are TRBV4-1 and TRBJ2-7; the match to TRBD1 covers 8 bases. The CDR3 has 16 residues. Germline V gene lookup returns CDR1 MGHRA and CDR2 YSYEKL. The trim removed 4 bases at V and 1 base at J, leaving 9 bases unmatched. The CDR3 DNA reads as TGCGCCAGCAGCCCACGAGGACAGGGTAATTCCTACGAGCAGTACTTC. This translates into CASSPRGQGNSYEQYF.

The rearrangement uses TRBV20-1 and TRBJ1-1; D is ambiguous. The V gene lost 0 bases and the J gene lost 0 bases, with 14 bases spanning the gap. Germline CDR1 reads DFQATT; CDR2 reads SNEGSKA (reference sequence). The CDR3 spans 16 residues. The CDR3 bases are TGCAGTGCTAGAGATCTGGGCGTAGCCCTGAACACTGAAGCTTTCTTT. Translated, it gives CSARDLGVALNTEAFF.

This clonotype came up a few times. The chain carries TRBV5-1 and TRBJ2-1, with D hard to call. Trimming took 0 bases from V and 7 from J, leaving 11 bases between them. This CDR3 has 14 amino acids. Germline values: CDR1 SGHRS, CDR2 YFSETQ. CDR3 DNA: TGCGCCAGCAGCTTGGAGGTCTATGGGAATGAGCAGTTCTTC. It codes for CASSLEVYGNEQFF. The whole variable domain, filled in from reference TRBV5-1 and TRBJ2-1, reads KAGVTQTPRYLIKTRGQQVTLSCSPISGHRSVSWYQQTPGQGLQFLFEYFSETQRNKGNFPGRFSGRQFSNSRSEMNVSTLELGDSALYLCASSLEVYGNEQFFGPGTRLTVL.

This clonotype was counted only a few times. The chain is built from TRBV12-3 or TRBV12-4 and TRBJ2-2; TRBD2 agrees at 13 bases. This CDR3 comprises 16 residues. V was clipped by 5 bases and J by 7 bases; unmatched bases: 7. The CDR3 loop is CASSRAGTSGIGELFF. CDR3 nucleotide sequence: TGTGCCAGCAGTCGGGCCGGGACTAGCGGGATCGGGGAGCTGTTTTTT.